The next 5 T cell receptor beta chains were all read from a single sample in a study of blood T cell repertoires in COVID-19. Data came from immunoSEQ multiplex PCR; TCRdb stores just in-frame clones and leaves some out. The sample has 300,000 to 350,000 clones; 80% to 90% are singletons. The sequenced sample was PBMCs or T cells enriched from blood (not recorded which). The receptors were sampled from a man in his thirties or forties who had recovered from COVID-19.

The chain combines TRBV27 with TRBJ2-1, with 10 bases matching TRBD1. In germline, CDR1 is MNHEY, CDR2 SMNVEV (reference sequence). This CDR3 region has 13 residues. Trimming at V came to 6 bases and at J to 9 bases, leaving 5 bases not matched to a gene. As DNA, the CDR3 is TGTGCCAGCAGGCCTGGACAGGGGGGTGAGCAGTTCTTC. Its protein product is CASRPGQGGEQFF.

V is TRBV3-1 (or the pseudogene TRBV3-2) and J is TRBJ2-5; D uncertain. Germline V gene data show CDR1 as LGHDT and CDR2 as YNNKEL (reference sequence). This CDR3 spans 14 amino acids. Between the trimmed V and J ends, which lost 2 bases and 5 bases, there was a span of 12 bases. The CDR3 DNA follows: TGTGCCAGCAGCCAATCTTCCCAGTCGGAGACCCAGTACTTC. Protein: CASSQSSQSETQYF.

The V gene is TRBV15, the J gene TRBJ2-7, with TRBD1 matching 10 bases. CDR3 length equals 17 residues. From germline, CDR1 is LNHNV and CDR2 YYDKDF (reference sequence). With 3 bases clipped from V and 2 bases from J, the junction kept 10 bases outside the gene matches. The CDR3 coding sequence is TGTGCCACCAGCAGGGAACTATCCGGGACAGGGGCCTACGAGCAGTACTTC. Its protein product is CATSRELSGTGAYEQYF.

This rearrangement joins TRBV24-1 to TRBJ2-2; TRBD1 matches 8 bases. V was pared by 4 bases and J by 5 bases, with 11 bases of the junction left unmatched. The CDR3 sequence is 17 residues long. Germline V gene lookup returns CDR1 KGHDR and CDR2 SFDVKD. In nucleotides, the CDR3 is TGTGCCACCAGTGACACCACAGGGGGAAGTAGGACCGGGGAGCTGTTTTTT. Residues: CATSDTTGGSRTGELFF.

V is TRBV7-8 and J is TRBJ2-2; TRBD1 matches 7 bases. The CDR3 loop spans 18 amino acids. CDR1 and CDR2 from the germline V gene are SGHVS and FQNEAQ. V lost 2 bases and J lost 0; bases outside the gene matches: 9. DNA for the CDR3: TGTGCCAGCAGCTTATATAGCCCGGGACAGACGAACACCGGGGAGCTGTTTTTT. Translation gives CASSLYSPGQTNTGELFF.